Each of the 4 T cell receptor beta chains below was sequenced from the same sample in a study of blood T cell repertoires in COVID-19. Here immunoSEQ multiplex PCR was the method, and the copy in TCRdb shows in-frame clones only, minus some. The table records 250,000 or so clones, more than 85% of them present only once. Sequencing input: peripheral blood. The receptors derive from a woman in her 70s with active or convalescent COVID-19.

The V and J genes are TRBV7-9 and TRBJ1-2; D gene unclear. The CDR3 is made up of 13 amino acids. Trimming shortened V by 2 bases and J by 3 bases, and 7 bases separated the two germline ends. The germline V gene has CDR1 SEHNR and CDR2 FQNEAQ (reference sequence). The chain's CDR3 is CASSLSTDYGYTF. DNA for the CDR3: TGTGCCAGCAGCTTAAGTACGGACTATGGCTACACCTTC.

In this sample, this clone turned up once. CDR3 sequence: CASSHFLDSFQETQYF. In DNA, the CDR3 is TGTGCCAGCAGCCACTTCCTGGACAGCTTCCAAGAGACCCAGTACTTC. The chain employs TRBV14 and TRBJ2-5, with D perhaps matching TRBD1 (6 bases). Germline V gives CDR1 SGHDN, CDR2 FVKESK. V lost 3 bases, J lost 1 base, and 15 bases lay in between. This CDR3 spans 16 amino acids.

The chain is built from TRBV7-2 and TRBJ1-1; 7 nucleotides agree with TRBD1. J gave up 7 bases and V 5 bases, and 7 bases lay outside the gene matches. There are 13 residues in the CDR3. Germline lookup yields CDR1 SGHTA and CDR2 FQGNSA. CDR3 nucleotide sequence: TGTGCCAGCAGCCAGACAGGGTTGAGTGAAGCTTTCTTT. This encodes CASSQTGLSEAFF. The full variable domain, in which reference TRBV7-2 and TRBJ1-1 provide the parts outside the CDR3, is GAGVSQSPSNKVTEKGKDVELRCDPISGHTALYWYRQSLGQGLEFLIYFQGNSAPDKSGLPSDRFSAERTGGSVSTLTIQRTQQEDSAVYLCASSQTGLSEAFFGQGTRLTVV.

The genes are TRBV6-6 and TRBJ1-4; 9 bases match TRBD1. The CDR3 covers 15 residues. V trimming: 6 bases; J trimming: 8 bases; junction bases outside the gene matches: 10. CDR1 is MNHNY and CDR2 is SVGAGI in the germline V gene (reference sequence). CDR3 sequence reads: CASSRTGGVGEKLFF. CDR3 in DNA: TGTGCCAGCAGCCGCACAGGGGGCGTTGGGGAAAAACTGTTTTTT.